This T cell receptor beta chain was sequenced during a study of siplizumab effects on memory and regulatory T cells (dated by TCRdb to between 2018 and 2021). For the study in its entirety: The study examined how the anti-CD2 antibody siplizumab affects alloreactive T-cell subsets in allogeneic mixed lymphocyte reactions built from human PBMCs. Here is what the overall study found, with its caveats: The cumulative frequency of alloreactive sequences that could be traced back to unstimulated CD4+ memory T cells was significantly reduced by siplizumab. Because sequences below about 10^-5 frequency were poorly captured, only a minor fraction of alloreactive clones could be mapped to unstimulated subsets. No functional confirmation was obtained for the suppressive function of proliferating Tregs from siplizumab cultures. Among mappable alloreactive CD4+ clones, an average Treg-derived fraction of roughly 71% was observed with siplizumab, compared with roughly 27% in control reactions. Roughly 75-97% of proliferating CD4+ or CD8+ clones could not be assigned a naive or memory phenotype. Compared with memory T cells, unstimulated naive T cells appeared more diverse, and naive cells seemed to make a substantial contribution to the alloresponse.

Concerning this clone itself: Its binding antigen is unknown. No much larger clone exists at a distance of one base, and base qualities are not known.

Library creation used the immunoSEQ multiplex PCR assay. Roughly 10^5 TCR templates per sample were assayed on the deep sequencing platform. Genomic DNA extracted from sorted T cells was used for TCRbeta CDR3 sequencing. In the source study's methods: The R programming language was used for clonal analysis of the TCRbeta CDR3 data. Alloreactive CD4+ and CD8+ clones were defined by comparing unstimulated samples with post-reaction CFSE-low samples. Regulatory or non-regulatory origin was assigned to alloreactive CD4+ clones by matching of sequences to sorted unstimulated Treg and non-Treg repertoires. TCRdb provides this immuneACCESS table in a form limited to in-frame rearrangements. Some clones are lacking; in checked studies, under half of them reflect an unresolved V gene, and why the rest are absent is not known. V and J calls plus clone size are reproduced from that table; the DNA served to infer D and trimming. The sample contains approximately 82,000 clones, approximately 90% of them found a single time. Roughly 1.5% of the sample rests with the top ten.

TCRbeta CDR3 sequencing was performed on sorted unstimulated T cells and on proliferating T cells recovered from mixed lymphocyte reactions. Fresh whole blood from 9 to 10 HLA-typed healthy donors served as the source for isolating PBMCs. To map where alloreactive clones came from, CD4+ regulatory T cells in the unstimulated state were FACS-sorted. The CDR1 and CDR2 encoded by the germline V gene (reference sequence) are SEHNR and FQNEAQ. Clipping removes 2 bases from V and 4 bases from J, with 4 as the unmatched junction base count. The cysteine opens and the phenylalanine closes a CDR3 of 14 amino acids. CDR3 DNA is the only sequence kept; it has 42 bases, read in frame from the first base.

What was sequenced was Tregs sorted from blood. The chain joins TRBV7-9 to TRBJ1-1; 7 of the junction bases match TRBD1. This sequence was found in a human donor in good health. The CDR3 reads as follows: CASSLRDSVTEAFF. At the DNA level, the sequence is TGTGCCAGCAGCTTACGGGACAGCGTCACTGAAGCTTTCTTT. With the rest looked up from the reference TRBV7-9 and TRBJ1-1 genes rather than sequenced, the full variable domain is DTGVSQNPRHKITKRGQNVTFRCDPISEHNRLYWYRQTLGQGPEFLTYFQNEAQLEKSRLLSDRFSAERPKGSFSTLEIQRTEQGDSAMYLCASSLRDSVTEAFFGQGTRLTVV.